The 10 T cell receptor beta chains given below trace back to one sample, sequenced in a study of blood T cell repertoires in COVID-19. Only in-frame clones appear in the TCRdb table, and some are missing; sequencing was by immunoSEQ multiplex PCR. The table records about 390,000 clones, more than 75% of them present only once. The material sequenced was PBMCs or T cells enriched from blood (not recorded which). The receptor set was obtained from a woman between 50 and 59 years old who had recovered from COVID-19.

CDR3 bases: TGTGCCAGTAGTCCTTCGGAGAGGGGCTACACCTTC. It translates to CASSPSERGYTF. The chain couples TRBV19 to TRBJ1-2; unclear D gene. V was trimmed by 5 bases and J by 8 bases, leaving 12 bases between them. This CDR3 spans 12 amino acids. Germline assignment: CDR1 LNHDA and CDR2 SQIVND (reference sequence).

V usage is TRBV27 and J usage is TRBJ1-1; 8 bases align to TRBD1. Trimming cost V 5 bases and J 7 bases; bases outside gene matches: 3. Germline assignment: CDR1 MNHEY and CDR2 SMNVEV (reference sequence). The CDR3 length is 12 residues. As DNA, the CDR3 is TGTGCCAGCAGTATCACAGGGGGTGAAGCTTTCTTT. This gives the protein CASSITGGEAFF.

This chain uses TRBV23-1 with TRBJ1-2; maybe TRBD1 (6 bases). TRBV23-1 carries the ORF label, with uncertain function. This CDR3 comprises 17 residues. V was trimmed by 4 bases and J by 4 bases, leaving 22 bases between them. The CDR3 sequence: CASSPTGFWGDFYGYTF. The CDR3 DNA is TGCGCCAGCAGTCCGACAGGATTTTGGGGTGACTTCTATGGCTACACCTTC.

This clone was seen more than once but under ten times. V usage is TRBV7-8 and J usage is TRBJ1-3; no clear D gene. Germline V gene lookup returns CDR1 SGHVS and CDR2 FQNEAQ. The V and J ends lost 4 bases and 2 bases respectively, with 9 bases between them. The CDR3 has 14 amino acids. The CDR3 region has the DNA TGTGCCAGCAGCTCTCCCCTCGCTGGAAACACCATATATTTT. Its translation: CASSSPLAGNTIYF.

V usage is TRBV3-1 (or the pseudogene TRBV3-2) and J usage is TRBJ2-1, with TRBD2 matching over 8 bases. From germline, CDR1 is LGHDT and CDR2 YNNKEL (reference sequence). This CDR3 spans 13 amino acids. J lost 13 bases, V lost 0 bases, and 5 bases had no gene match. DNA of the CDR3: TGTGCCAGCAGCCAAGACGGGCTAGCGGGTCAGTTCTTC. Its protein is CASSQDGLAGQFF.

The rearrangement joins TRBV3-1 (or the pseudogene TRBV3-2) to TRBJ2-6; D might be TRBD2 (6 bases). V gave up 4 bases and J gave up 2 bases, with 24 bases separating them. The germline V gene encodes CDR1 LGHDT and CDR2 YNNKEL (reference sequence). The CDR3 totals 20 residues. CDR3: CASSPTRGSGGDPGANVLTF. The CDR3 DNA is TGTGCCAGCAGCCCCACCCGGGGTTCCGGGGGAGACCCTGGGGCCAACGTCCTGACTTTC.

This chain joins TRBV19 and TRBJ2-3; 9 nucleotides match TRBD1. Germline-derived CDR1 and CDR2 are LNHDA and SQIVND (reference sequence). Unmatched junction bases numbered 8, after V lost 5 bases and J lost 2 bases. The CDR3 spans 16 residues. The CDR3 DNA follows: TGTGCCAGTAGTCTCCGATGGGACAGGGACACAGATACGCAGTATTTT. As protein: CASSLRWDRDTDTQYF. Using reference TRBV19 and TRBJ2-3 for the parts outside the CDR3, the full variable domain is DGGITQSPKYLFRKEGQNVTLSCEQNLNHDAMYWYRQDPGQGLRLIYYSQIVNDFQKGDIAEGYSVSREKKESFPLTVTSAQKNPTAFYLCASSLRWDRDTDTQYFGPGTRLTVL.

The chain is built from TRBV7-2 and TRBJ2-5; 7 bases fit TRBD2. This CDR3 has 14 amino acids. Germline assignment: CDR1 SGHTA and CDR2 FQGNSA. V dropped 1 base and J dropped 4; count of bases not matched to a gene: 3. In DNA, the CDR3 is TGTGCCAGCAGCTTAGGTAGCGGGCCAGAGACCCAGTACTTC. It codes for CASSLGSGPETQYF.

This rearrangement joins TRBV27 to TRBJ1-6; D is undetermined. The V gene lost 3 bases and the J gene lost 14 bases, with 17 bases spanning the gap. Looked up from germline, CDR1 is MNHEY and CDR2 is SMNVEV (reference sequence). This CDR3 is 14 amino acids long. As DNA, the CDR3 is TGTGCCAGCAGTTTGGTGAGTGCGGGAAGAGCCCTCCACTTT. The encoded protein is CASSLVSAGRALHF.

The gene calls are TRBV24-1 and TRBJ1-4; perhaps TRBD1 as D (6 bases). The CDR3 has 15 amino acids. The germline V and J ends were trimmed by 8 bases and 8 bases, with 20 bases remaining between them. Germline CDR1 reads KGHDR; CDR2 reads SFDVKD. CDR3 bases: TGTGCCACCACCCCACCGCGCAGGGGCATGGAAAAACTGTTTTTT. It translates to CATTPPRRGMEKLFF.